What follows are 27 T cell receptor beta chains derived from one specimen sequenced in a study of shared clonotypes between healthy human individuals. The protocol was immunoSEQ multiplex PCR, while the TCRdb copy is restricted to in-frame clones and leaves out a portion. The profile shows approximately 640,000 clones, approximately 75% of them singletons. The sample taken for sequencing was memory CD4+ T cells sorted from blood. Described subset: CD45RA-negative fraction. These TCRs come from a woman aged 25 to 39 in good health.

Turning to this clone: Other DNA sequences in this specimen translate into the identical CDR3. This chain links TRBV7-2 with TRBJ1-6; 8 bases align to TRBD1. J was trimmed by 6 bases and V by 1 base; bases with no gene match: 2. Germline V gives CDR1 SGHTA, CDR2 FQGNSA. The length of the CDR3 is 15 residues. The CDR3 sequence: CASSLDQGANSPLHF. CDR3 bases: TGTGCCAGCAGCTTAGATCAGGGGGCTAATTCACCCCTCCACTTT. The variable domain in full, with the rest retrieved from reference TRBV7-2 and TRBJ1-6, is GAGVSQSPSNKVTEKGKDVELRCDPISGHTALYWYRQSLGQGLEFLIYFQGNSAPDKSGLPSDRFSAERTGGSVSTLTIQRTQQEDSAVYLCASSLDQGANSPLHFGNGTRLTVT.

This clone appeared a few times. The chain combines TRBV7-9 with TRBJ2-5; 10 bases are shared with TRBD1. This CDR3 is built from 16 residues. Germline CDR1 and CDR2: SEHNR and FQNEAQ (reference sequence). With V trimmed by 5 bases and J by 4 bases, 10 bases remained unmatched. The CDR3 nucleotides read TGTGCCAGCAGCCCCCCTGGGACAGGGGAGGCAGAGACCCAGTACTTC. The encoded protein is CASSPPGTGEAETQYF.

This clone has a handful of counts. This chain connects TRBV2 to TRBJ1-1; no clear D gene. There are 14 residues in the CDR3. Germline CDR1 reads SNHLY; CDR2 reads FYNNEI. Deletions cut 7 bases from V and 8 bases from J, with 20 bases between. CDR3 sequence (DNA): TGTGCCAGCACCACCACGGCCTCTCAAGCCGAAGCTTTCTTT. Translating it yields CASTTTASQAEAFF.

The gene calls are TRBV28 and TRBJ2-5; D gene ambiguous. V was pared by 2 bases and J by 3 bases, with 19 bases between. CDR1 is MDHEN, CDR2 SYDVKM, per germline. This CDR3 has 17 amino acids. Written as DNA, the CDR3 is TGTGCCAGCAGTTTAATCCTTTCGGTCGGCGCAAAAGAGACCCAGTACTTC. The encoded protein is CASSLILSVGAKETQYF. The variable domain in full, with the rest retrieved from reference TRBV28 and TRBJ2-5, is DVKVTQSSRYLVKRTGEKVFLECVQDMDHENMFWYRQDPGLGLRLIYFSYDVKMKEKGDIPEGYSVSREKKERFSLILESASTNQTSMYLCASSLILSVGAKETQYFGPGTRLLVL.

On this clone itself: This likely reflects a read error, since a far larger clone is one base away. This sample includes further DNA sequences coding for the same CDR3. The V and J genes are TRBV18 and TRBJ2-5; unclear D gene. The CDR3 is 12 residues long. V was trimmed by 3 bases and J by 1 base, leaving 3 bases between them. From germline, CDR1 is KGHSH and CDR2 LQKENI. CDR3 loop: CASSPSQETQYF. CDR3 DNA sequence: TGTGCCAGCTCACCTTCCCAAGAGACCCAGTACTTC.

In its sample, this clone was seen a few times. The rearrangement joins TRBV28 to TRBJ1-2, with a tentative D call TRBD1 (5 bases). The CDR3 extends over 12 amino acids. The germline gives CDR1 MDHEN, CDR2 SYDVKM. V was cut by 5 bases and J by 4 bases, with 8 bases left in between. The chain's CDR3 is CASSEGLYGYTF. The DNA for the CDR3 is TGTGCCAGCAGTGAGGGACTCTATGGCTACACCTTC.

DNA of the CDR3: TGTGCCAGCAGCCCGAGGGGGACAGGGGTTCACGAGCAGTACTTC. Translation gives CASSPRGTGVHEQYF. The chain uses TRBV6-5 and TRBJ2-7; TRBD1 matches 10 bases. This CDR3 comprises 15 residues. Unmatched junction bases numbered 10, after V lost 6 bases and J lost 5 bases. The germline V gene encodes CDR1 MNHEY and CDR2 SVGAGI.

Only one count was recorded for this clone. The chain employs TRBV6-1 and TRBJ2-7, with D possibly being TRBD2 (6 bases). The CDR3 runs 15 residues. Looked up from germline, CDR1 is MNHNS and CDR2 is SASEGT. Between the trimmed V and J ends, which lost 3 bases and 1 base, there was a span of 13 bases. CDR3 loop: CASSDRGAASYEQYF. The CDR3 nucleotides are TGTGCCAGCAGTGATCGCGGGGCGGCGTCCTACGAGCAGTACTTC.

The CDR3 DNA is TGTGCCAGCAGCCTCGGGGGGGAAGAGACCCAGTACTTC. Amino acid sequence: CASSLGGEETQYF. The chain recombines TRBV28 with TRBJ2-5; 8 nucleotides line up with TRBD2. After removal of 6 bases from V and 3 bases from J, the junction contained 3 bases not matched to a gene. The germline V gene encodes CDR1 MDHEN and CDR2 SYDVKM. The CDR3 has 13 residues.

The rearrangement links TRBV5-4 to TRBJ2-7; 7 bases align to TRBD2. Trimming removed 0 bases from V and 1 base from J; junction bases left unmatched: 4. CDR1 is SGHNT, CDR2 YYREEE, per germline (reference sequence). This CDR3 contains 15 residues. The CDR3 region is CASSLGSGTSYEQYF. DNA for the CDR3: TGTGCCAGCAGCTTGGGGAGCGGGACTTCCTACGAGCAGTACTTC.

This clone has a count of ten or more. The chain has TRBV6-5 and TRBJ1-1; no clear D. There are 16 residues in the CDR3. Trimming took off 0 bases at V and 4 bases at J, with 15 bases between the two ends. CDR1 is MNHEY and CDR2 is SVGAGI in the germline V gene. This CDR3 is CASSYSFTGIGTEAFF. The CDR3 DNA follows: TGTGCCAGCAGTTACTCGTTTACCGGTATTGGCACTGAAGCTTTCTTT.

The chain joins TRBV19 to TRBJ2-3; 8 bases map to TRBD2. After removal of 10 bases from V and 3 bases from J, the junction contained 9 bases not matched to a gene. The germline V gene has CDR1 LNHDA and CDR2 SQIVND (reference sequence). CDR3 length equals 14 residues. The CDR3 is CATKREKITDTQYF. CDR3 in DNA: TGTGCCACCAAGCGGGAGAAGATAACAGATACGCAGTATTTT.

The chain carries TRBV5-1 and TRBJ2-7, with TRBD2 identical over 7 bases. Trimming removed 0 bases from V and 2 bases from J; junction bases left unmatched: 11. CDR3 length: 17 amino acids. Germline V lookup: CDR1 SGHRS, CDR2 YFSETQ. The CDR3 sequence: CASSLVVTRRETYEQYF. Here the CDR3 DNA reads TGCGCCAGCAGCTTGGTGGTCACGAGGCGGGAGACCTACGAGCAGTACTTC.

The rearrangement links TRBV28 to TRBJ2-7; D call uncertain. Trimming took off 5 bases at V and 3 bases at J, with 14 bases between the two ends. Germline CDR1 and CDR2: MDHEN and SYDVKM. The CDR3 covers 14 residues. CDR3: CASSQRVVVYEQYF. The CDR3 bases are TGTGCCAGCAGTCAACGTGTGGTAGTCTACGAGCAGTACTTC.

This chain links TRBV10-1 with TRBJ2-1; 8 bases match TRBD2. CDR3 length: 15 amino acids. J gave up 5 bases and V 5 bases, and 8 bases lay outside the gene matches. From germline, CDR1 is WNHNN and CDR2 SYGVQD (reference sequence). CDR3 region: CASSLSGTRNNEQFF. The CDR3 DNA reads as TGCGCCAGCAGTTTAAGCGGGACTAGAAACAATGAGCAGTTCTTC.

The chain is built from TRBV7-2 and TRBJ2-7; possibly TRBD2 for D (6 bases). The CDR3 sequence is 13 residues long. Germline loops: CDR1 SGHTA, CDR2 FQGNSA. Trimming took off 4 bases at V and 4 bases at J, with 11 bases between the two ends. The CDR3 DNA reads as TGTGCCAGCAGCTCCAATCGGGGGTACGAGCAGTACTTC. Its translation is CASSSNRGYEQYF. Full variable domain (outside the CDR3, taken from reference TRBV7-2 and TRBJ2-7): GAGVSQSPSNKVTEKGKDVELRCDPISGHTALYWYRQSLGQGLEFLIYFQGNSAPDKSGLPSDRFSAERTGGSVSTLTIQRTQQEDSAVYLCASSSNRGYEQYFGPGTRLTVT.

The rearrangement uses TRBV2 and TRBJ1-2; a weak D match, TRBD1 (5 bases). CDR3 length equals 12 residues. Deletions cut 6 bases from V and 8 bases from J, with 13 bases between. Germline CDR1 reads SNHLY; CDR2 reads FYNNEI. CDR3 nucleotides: TGTGCCAGCAGGTTGGGGGGAGGCGGCTACACCTTC. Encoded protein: CASRLGGGGYTF.

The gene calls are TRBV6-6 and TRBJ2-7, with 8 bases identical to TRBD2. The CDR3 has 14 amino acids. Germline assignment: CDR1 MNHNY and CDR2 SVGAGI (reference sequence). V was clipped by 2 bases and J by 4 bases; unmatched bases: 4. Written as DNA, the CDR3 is TGTGCCAGCAGTTACGGAGCGGGAGTATACGAGCAGTACTTC. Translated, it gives CASSYGAGVYEQYF.

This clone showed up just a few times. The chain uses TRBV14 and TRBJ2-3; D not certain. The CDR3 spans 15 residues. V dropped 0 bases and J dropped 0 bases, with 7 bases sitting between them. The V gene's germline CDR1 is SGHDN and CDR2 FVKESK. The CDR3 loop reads CASSQDLQSTDTQYF. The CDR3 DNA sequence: TGTGCCAGCAGCCAAGATCTACAGAGCACAGATACGCAGTATTTT.

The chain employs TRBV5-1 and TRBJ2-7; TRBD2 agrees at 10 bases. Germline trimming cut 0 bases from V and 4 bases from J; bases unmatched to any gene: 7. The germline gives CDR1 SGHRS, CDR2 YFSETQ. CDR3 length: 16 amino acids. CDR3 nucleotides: TGCGCCAGCAGCTTGGGGCGGCTAGCGGGAGTATACGAGCAGTACTTC. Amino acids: CASSLGRLAGVYEQYF.

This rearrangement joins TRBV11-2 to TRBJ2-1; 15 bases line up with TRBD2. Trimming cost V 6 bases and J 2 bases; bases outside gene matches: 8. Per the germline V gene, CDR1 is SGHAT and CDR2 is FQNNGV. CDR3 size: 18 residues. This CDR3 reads CASRRTSGRAKAYNEQFF. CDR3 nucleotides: TGTGCCAGCAGACGGACTAGCGGGAGGGCCAAAGCCTACAATGAGCAGTTCTTC.

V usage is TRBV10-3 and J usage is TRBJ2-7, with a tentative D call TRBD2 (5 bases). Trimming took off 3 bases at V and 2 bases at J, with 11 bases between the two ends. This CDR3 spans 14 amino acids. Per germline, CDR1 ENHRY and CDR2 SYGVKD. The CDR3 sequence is CAISDSRTPYEQYF. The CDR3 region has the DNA TGTGCCATCAGTGACTCCCGGACTCCCTACGAGCAGTACTTC.

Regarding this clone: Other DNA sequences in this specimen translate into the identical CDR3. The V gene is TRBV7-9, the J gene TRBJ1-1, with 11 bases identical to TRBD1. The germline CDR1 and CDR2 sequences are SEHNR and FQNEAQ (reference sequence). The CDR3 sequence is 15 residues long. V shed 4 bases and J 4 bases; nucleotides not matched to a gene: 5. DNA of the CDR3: TGTGCCAGCAGCTGGGGGACAGGGGGACGCACTGAAGCTTTCTTT. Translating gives CASSWGTGGRTEAFF.

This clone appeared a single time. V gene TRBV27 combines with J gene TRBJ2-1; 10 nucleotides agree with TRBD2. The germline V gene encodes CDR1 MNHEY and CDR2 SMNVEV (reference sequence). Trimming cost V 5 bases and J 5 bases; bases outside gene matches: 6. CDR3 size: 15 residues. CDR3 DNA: TGTGCCAGCAGTCCAGGACTAGCGGAGAACAATGAGCAGTTCTTC. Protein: CASSPGLAENNEQFF.

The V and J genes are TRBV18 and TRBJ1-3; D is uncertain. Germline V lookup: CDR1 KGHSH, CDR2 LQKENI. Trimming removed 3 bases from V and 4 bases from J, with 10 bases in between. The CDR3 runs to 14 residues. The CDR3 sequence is CASSPVREGNTIYF. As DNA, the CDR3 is TGTGCCAGCTCACCGGTCAGAGAGGGAAACACCATATATTTT.

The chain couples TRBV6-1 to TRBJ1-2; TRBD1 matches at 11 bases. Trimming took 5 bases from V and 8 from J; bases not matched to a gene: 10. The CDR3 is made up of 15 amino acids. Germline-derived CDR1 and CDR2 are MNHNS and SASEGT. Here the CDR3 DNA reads TGTGCCAGCAGTTCCGGGACAGGGGGGTCCACCGGCTACACCTTC. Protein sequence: CASSSGTGGSTGYTF.

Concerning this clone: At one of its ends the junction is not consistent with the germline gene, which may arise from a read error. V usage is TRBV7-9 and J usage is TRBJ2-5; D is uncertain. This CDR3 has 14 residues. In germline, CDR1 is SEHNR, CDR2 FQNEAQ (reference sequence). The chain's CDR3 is CARSFYQSRETQYF. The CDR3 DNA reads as TGTGCCAGAAGCTTCTATCAGTCGCGGGAGACCCAGTACTTC.